These 23 T cell receptor beta chains were sequenced from one sample in a study of metastatic and nonmetastatic thyroid tumors. With MiXCR, TCRdb called clones anew from the PCR reads. This sample yields some 39,000 clones, of which under 20% are seen a single time; over 20% belongs to the top ten. Every patient was untreated before thyroid surgery. The sample was blood. All receptors come from a female donor with papillary thyroid cancer or a benign thyroid nodule (not recorded which). Some clones in this sample may be carry-over from other donors' samples.

This clone showed up many times. The rearrangement links TRBV5-1 to TRBJ2-7; 8 positions agree with TRBD1. The V gene end was trimmed by 4 bases and the J gene end by 1 base; junction bases not matched to a gene: 7. Germline assignment: CDR1 SGHRS and CDR2 YFSETQ. The CDR3 is 15 residues long. CDR3: CASSKDDRGSYEQYF. The CDR3 nucleotides read TGCGCCAGCAGCAAGGACGACAGGGGATCCTACGAGCAGTACTTC.

This clone was recorded at least ten times. The chain joins TRBV2 to TRBJ2-7, with 7 bases identical to TRBD1. The CDR3 has 14 amino acids. Per the germline V gene, CDR1 is SNHLY and CDR2 is FYNNEI. J lost 2 bases, V lost 6 bases, and 7 bases had no gene match. CDR3 amino acids: CASRGTAGTYEQYF. CDR3 coding DNA: TGTGCCAGCAGGGGGACAGCCGGCACCTACGAGCAGTACTTC.

This clone was picked up a small number of times. This sequence may be a read error, since a much larger clone differs from it by one base. Other DNA sequences in this specimen translate into the identical CDR3. The gene calls are TRBV28 and TRBJ2-4; D possibly uses TRBD1 or TRBD2 (5 bases each). The CDR3 length is 14 residues. V lost 6 bases and J 2 bases, leaving 11 bases between the germline ends. The germline gives CDR1 MDHEN, CDR2 SYDVKM. The CDR3 DNA follows: TGTGCCAGCAGCTTCGGGACGACCAAAAACATTCAGTACTTC. It codes for CASSFGTTKNIQYF.

This clone was observed at least ten times. The rearrangement links TRBV18 to TRBJ1-2; the match to TRBD1 covers 9 bases. The CDR3 covers 15 residues. The V gene end was trimmed by 2 bases and the J gene end by 7 bases; junction bases not matched to a gene: 8. The germline V gene encodes CDR1 KGHSH and CDR2 LQKENI. In DNA, the CDR3 is TGTGCCAGCTCACCATCTCGGACAGGGGTTGGTGGCTACACCTTC. It is translated as CASSPSRTGVGGYTF.

The J gene is TRBJ1-3, the V gene TRBV5-8; no firm D call. Germline V gene sequence: CDR1 SGHTS, CDR2 YDEGEE. CDR3 length: 13 residues. The V gene lost 2 bases and the J gene lost 3 bases, with 6 bases spanning the gap. The CDR3 reads CASSFYNGNTIYF. The CDR3 DNA reads as TGTGCCAGCAGCTTTTATAATGGAAACACCATATATTTT.

The J gene is TRBJ2-1, the V gene TRBV20-1, with 10 bases matching TRBD2. Germline CDR1 DFQATT, CDR2 SNEGSKA (reference sequence). The CDR3 spans 16 residues. The J segment lost 4 bases and the V segment lost 0 bases, leaving 6 bases of the junction unmatched. CDR3 region: CSARDIGLAEYNEQFF. DNA of the CDR3: TGCAGTGCTAGAGATATCGGACTAGCGGAGTACAATGAGCAGTTCTTC.

CDR3 sequence: CASSQGLLQETQYF. CDR3 DNA sequence: TGTGCCAGCAGCCAGGGACTGCTCCAAGAGACCCAGTACTTC. This chain links TRBV5-8 with TRBJ2-5, with TRBD2 as a possible D gene (6 bases). The CDR3 extends over 14 amino acids. V gave up 4 bases and J gave up 1 base, with 11 bases separating them. Germline CDR1 SGHTS, CDR2 YDEGEE.

This clone was seen only a few times. V and J are TRBV10-3 and TRBJ2-2; D tentatively reads TRBD1 or TRBD2 (5 bases each). Germline V CDR1 and CDR2: ENHRY, SYGVKD. Between the trimmed V and J ends, which lost 6 bases and 4 bases, there was a span of 21 bases. This CDR3 contains 17 residues. The CDR3 here is CAISGTKNPKRTGELFF. The CDR3 nucleotides read TGTGCCATCAGCGGGACCAAGAATCCTAAGCGCACCGGGGAGCTGTTTTTT.

This clone was recorded many times. V usage is TRBV6-5 and J usage is TRBJ1-2; D not resolved. CDR1 MNHEY and CDR2 SVGAGI come from the germline V gene. The CDR3 covers 15 residues. V was cut by 0 bases and J by 3 bases, with 11 bases left in between. The CDR3 nucleotides read TGTGCCAGCAGTTACTCGTTAGGTGGCCACTATGGCTACACCTTC. It is translated as CASSYSLGGHYGYTF.

Turning to this clone: This could be a read error, since a much larger clone is one nucleotide away. The V and J genes are TRBV7-6 and TRBJ2-1; no clear D gene. Germline CDR1 is SGHVS and CDR2 is FNYEAQ. The CDR3 length is 13 residues. The CDR3 sequence: CASSLAGRNEQCF. CDR3 DNA: TGTGCCAGCAGCTTAGCGGGAAGGAATGAGCAGTGCTTC. Full variable domain (missing parts from reference TRBV7-6 and TRBJ2-1): GAGVSQSPRYKVTKRGQDVALRCDPISGHVSLYWYRQALGQGPEFLTYFNYEAQQDKSGLPNDRFSAERPEGSISTLTIQRTEQRDSAMYRCASSLAGRNEQCFGPGTRLTVL.

The chain links TRBV10-1 to TRBJ2-2, with a tentative D call TRBD1 (5 bases). CDR3 length: 15 amino acids. V was trimmed by 2 bases and J by 0 bases, leaving 7 bases between them. Per germline, CDR1 WNHNN and CDR2 SYGVQD (reference sequence). The CDR3 spells CASSEQGANTGELFF. In DNA form, the CDR3 reads TGCGCCAGCAGTGAGCAAGGGGCGAACACCGGGGAGCTGTTTTTT.

This clone has ten or more counts. The rearrangement uses TRBV6-1 and TRBJ2-1; TRBD1 matches at 10 bases. Trimming took 4 bases from V and 5 from J; bases not matched to a gene: 8. The germline V gene encodes CDR1 MNHNS and CDR2 SASEGT. The CDR3 extends over 16 amino acids. CDR3 DNA: TGTGCCAGCAGTGCGCACGACAGGGGGCTTAACAATGAGCAGTTCTTC. Amino acids: CASSAHDRGLNNEQFF.

This clone was seen ten or more times. The chain employs TRBV2 and TRBJ2-1; D unclear. CDR3 length: 11 amino acids. V was clipped by 7 bases and J by 6 bases, with 7 bases between them. Germline loops: CDR1 SNHLY, CDR2 FYNNEI. The CDR3 DNA reads TGTGCCAGCACATGGCTCAATGAGCAGTTCTTC. This gives the protein CASTWLNEQFF.

This clone was counted many times. The chain is built from TRBV4-2 and TRBJ2-7; possible D gene TRBD2, 5 bases. Trimming stripped 2 bases from V and 3 bases from J, with 8 bases between. Germline loops: CDR1 LGHNA, CDR2 YNFKEQ. CDR3 size: 13 residues. CDR3 residues: CASSQSRDYEQYF. CDR3 nucleotide sequence: TGTGCCAGCAGCCAATCCCGGGACTACGAGCAGTACTTC.

This clone was counted many times. V gene TRBV9 combines with J gene TRBJ1-1; possible D gene TRBD1, 5 bases. The CDR3 is made up of 14 amino acids. In germline, CDR1 is SGDLS, CDR2 YYNGEE. Trimming removed 5 bases from V and 2 bases from J, with 13 bases in between. As DNA, the CDR3 is TGTGCCAGCAGTGCTATGTGGGGCAACACTGAAGCTTTCTTT. Encoded protein: CASSAMWGNTEAFF.

This clone was seen at least ten times. The chain joins TRBV14 to TRBJ2-2, with D uncertain. The CDR3 runs 11 residues. Germline CDR1 SGHDN, CDR2 FVKESK. V dropped 3 bases and J dropped 6 bases, with 2 bases sitting between them. The CDR3: CASSQAGELFF. CDR3 bases: TGTGCCAGCAGCCAGGCCGGGGAGCTGTTTTTT.

This clone has ten or more counts. At the DNA level, this CDR3 is encoded by other sequences in the same sample as well. V and J are TRBV5-1 and TRBJ1-5; maybe TRBD1 (5 bases). Trimming took off 0 bases at V and 3 bases at J, with 10 bases between the two ends. The length of the CDR3 is 15 residues. Germline CDR1 is SGHRS and CDR2 is YFSETQ. The CDR3 DNA sequence: TGCGCCAGCAGCTTGGGGGGGGGAAACAATCAGCCCCAGCATTTT. It yields the protein CASSLGGGNNQPQHF.

The V call is TRBV11-2, the J call TRBJ2-2, with unresolved D. Germline V gene lookup returns CDR1 SGHAT and CDR2 FQNNGV. V dropped 1 base and J dropped 3 bases, with 9 bases sitting between them. This CDR3 contains 15 residues. CDR3 nucleotide sequence: TGTGCCAGCAGCTTAGGGGGTGGTTACACCGGGGAGCTGTTTTTT. Protein: CASSLGGGYTGELFF.

This chain joins TRBV6-1 and TRBJ2-2, with D uncertain. V was clipped by 3 bases and J by 5 bases, with 10 bases between them. The CDR3 totals 14 residues. Per the germline V gene, CDR1 is MNHNS and CDR2 is SASEGT. CDR3 in amino acids: CASSEETPTGELFF. In nucleotides, the CDR3 is TGTGCCAGCAGTGAGGAAACTCCGACCGGGGAGCTGTTTTTT.

This clone was seen a few times. The gene calls are TRBV28 and TRBJ2-7, with D unresolved. From germline, CDR1 is MDHEN and CDR2 SYDVKM. V was shortened by 4 bases and J by 3 bases, with 16 bases between the two germline ends. The CDR3 totals 15 residues. As DNA, the CDR3 is TGTGCCAGCAGTTCTCTATCGGCAACGAACTACGAGCAGTACTTC. Amino acid sequence: CASSSLSATNYEQYF.

V and J are TRBV6-4 and TRBJ2-1, with 7 bases matching TRBD2. The CDR3 totals 16 residues. Germline V gene sequence: CDR1 MRHNA, CDR2 SNTAGT. V was pared by 0 bases and J by 3 bases, with 5 bases of the junction left unmatched. CDR3 nucleotides: TGTGCCAGCAGTGACTCTGGGGGAGGGGACTACAATGAGCAGTTCTTC. This encodes CASSDSGGGDYNEQFF.

This clone occurred many times. The rearrangement joins TRBV2 to TRBJ2-7; D may be TRBD2 (6 bases). Germline V gives CDR1 SNHLY, CDR2 FYNNEI. The CDR3 totals 12 residues. V was clipped by 7 bases and J by 9 bases, with 16 bases between them. This CDR3 reads CASNLGGGRQYF. CDR3 coding DNA: TGTGCCAGCAATTTGGGAGGAGGGAGGCAGTACTTC.

The sample holds many counts of this clone. The chain recombines TRBV7-9 with TRBJ2-1; tentatively, D is TRBD2 (6 bases). This CDR3 has 16 residues. Per the germline V gene, CDR1 is SEHNR and CDR2 is FQNEAQ (reference sequence). V gave up 6 bases and J gave up 8 bases, with 23 bases separating them. The CDR3 DNA follows: TGTGCCAGCAGTATAACCGGGACTTCGCTTAGGGATGAGCAGTTCTTC. This encodes CASSITGTSLRDEQFF.